The source of this T cell receptor beta chain is a study of T-cell memory formation after mild COVID-19. TCRdb passed the 5' RACE reads through MiXCR, listing each CDR3 protein once. The repertoire has 200,000 to 300,000 distinct CDR3 sequences, 15% to 17% of them found once; the top ten carry 2% to 2.5%. The V segment lost 3 bases and the J segment 5 bases; nucleotides outside the gene matches: 11. Germline loops: CDR1 SGHRS, CDR2 YFSETQ. The CDR3 loop spans 15 amino acids. With respect to this clonotype: The antigen remains unidentified.

Findings of the study overall: CD4+ bias marked clones expanding day 15 to 37, unlike balanced contracting clones.

This chain uses TRBV5-1 with TRBJ2-7; 7 nucleotides agree with TRBD2. The sample comprised PBMCs or a T cell subset sorted from them (not recorded which). The receptor was derived from an adult woman who had mild COVID-19 (a few samples of this study predate the infection). Cell type and time point are not known. This chain's CDR3 is CASSSRGAGVHEQYF. The DNA of the CDR3 is TGCGCCAGCAGCTCGCGCGGGGCGGGAGTCCACGAGCAGTACTTC.